The clone carrying this T cell receptor beta chain was counted ten times or more. Its antigen is unknown. This sample was taken from a study of T cell repertoires in cytomegalovirus infection. Study summary: Public signatures in TCR beta pointed to CMV infection and matching HLA type.

Study-wide points: CMV-specific TCR beta clonotypes restricted by HLA-C dominated the ex vivo response.

TCRdb ran MiXCR on the reads and lists one entry per CDR3 protein. The sample consists of almost 300,000 distinct CDR3 sequences, around 10% of them appearing once. The sequenced material came from PBMCs. The TCR originated in a human donor in good health (CMV status not recorded). Some clones in this sample may be carry-over from other donors' samples.

CDR3 in amino acids: CATSDTGTGSGANVLTF. The CDR3 DNA follows: TGTGCCACCAGTGATACCGGGACAGGGTCTGGGGCCAACGTCCTGACTTTC. This chain joins TRBV24-1 and TRBJ2-6; TRBD1 matches at 9 bases. The CDR3 is 17 amino acids. With 3 bases clipped from V and 1 base from J, the junction kept 3 bases outside the gene matches. Germline V CDR1 and CDR2: KGHDR, SFDVKD.